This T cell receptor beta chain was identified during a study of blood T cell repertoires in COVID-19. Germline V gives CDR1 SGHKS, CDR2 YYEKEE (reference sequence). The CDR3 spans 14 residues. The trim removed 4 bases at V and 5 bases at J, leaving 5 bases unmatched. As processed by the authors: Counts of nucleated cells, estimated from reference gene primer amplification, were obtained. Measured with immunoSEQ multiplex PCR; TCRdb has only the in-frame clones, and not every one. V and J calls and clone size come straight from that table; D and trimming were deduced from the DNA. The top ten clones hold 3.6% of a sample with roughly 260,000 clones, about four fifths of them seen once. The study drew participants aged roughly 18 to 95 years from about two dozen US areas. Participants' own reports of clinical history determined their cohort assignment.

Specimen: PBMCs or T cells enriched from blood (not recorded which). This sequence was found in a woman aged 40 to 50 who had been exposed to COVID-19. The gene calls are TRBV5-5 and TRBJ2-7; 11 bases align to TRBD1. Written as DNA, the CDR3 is TGTGCCAGCAGCCCAGAGGACAGGGGGCACGAGCAGTACTTC. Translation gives CASSPEDRGHEQYF. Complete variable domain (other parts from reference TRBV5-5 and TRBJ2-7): DAGVTQSPTHLIKTRGQQVTLRCSPISGHKSVSWYQQVLGQGPQFIFQYYEKEERGRGNFPDRFSARQFPNYSSELNVNALLLGDSALYLCASSPEDRGHEQYFGPGTRLTVT.